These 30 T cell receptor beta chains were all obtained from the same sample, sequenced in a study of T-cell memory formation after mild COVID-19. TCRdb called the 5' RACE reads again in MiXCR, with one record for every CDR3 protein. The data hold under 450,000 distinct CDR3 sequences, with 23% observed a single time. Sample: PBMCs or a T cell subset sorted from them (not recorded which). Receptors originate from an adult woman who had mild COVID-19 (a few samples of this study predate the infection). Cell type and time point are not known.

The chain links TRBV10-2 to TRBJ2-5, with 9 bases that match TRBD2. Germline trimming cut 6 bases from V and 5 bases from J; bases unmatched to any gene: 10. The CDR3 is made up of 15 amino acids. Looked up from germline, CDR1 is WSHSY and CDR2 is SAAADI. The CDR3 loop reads CASRVNSGSAETQYF. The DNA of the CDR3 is TGCGCCAGCAGGGTTAATAGCGGGAGTGCGGAGACCCAGTACTTC.

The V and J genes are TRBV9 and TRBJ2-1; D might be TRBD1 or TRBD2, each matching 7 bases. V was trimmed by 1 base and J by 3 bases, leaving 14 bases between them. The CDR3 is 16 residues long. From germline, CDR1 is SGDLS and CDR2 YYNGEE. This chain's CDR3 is CASSVTGRDSYNEQFF. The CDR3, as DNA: TGTGCCAGCAGCGTAACAGGGAGGGACAGCTACAATGAGCAGTTCTTC.

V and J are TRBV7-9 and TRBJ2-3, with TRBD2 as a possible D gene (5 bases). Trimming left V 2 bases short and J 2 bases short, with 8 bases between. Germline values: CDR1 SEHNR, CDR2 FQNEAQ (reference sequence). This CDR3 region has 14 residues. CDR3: CASSLSGLTDTQYF. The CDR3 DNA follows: TGTGCCAGCAGCTTATCCGGACTCACAGATACGCAGTATTTT.

CDR3 amino acids: CASSQDDEQFF. CDR3 bases: TGCGCCAGCAGCCAAGACGATGAGCAGTTCTTC. The rearrangement uses TRBV4-3 and TRBJ2-1, with D uncertain. The V gene's germline CDR1 is LGHNA and CDR2 YSLEER. The CDR3 covers 11 residues. V was shortened by 0 bases and J by 8 bases, with 2 bases between the two germline ends.

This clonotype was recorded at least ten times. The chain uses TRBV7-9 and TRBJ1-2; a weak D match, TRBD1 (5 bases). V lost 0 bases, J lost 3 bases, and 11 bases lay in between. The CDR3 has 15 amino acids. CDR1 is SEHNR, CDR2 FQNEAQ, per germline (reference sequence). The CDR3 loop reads CASSLAATEHYGYTF. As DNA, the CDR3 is TGTGCCAGCAGCTTAGCGGCGACAGAACACTATGGCTACACCTTC.

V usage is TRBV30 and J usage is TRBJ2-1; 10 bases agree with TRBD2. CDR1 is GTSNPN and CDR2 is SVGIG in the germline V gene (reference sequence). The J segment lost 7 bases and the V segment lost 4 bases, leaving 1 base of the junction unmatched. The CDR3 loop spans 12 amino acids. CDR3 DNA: TGTGCCTGGACTAGCGGGAGTAATGAGCAGTTCTTC. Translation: CAWTSGSNEQFF.

This CDR3 reads CASSLERGAPINEQFF. The CDR3 DNA sequence: TGTGCCAGCAGCTTAGAGCGGGGGGCCCCGATCAATGAGCAGTTCTTC. This chain connects TRBV7-9 to TRBJ2-1; 9 nucleotides align to TRBD2. Trimming at V came to 1 base and at J to 6 bases, leaving 7 bases not matched to a gene. The CDR3 extends over 16 amino acids. Germline V gene lookup returns CDR1 SEHNR and CDR2 FQNEAQ (reference sequence).

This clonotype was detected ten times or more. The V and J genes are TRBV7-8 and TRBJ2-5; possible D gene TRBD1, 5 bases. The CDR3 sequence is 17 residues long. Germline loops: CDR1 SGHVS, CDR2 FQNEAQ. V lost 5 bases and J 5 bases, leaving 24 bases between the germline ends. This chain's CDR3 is CASSQARVGVLTETQYF. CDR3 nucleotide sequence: TGTGCCAGCAGCCAGGCCAGGGTTGGTGTCCTCACGGAGACCCAGTACTTC.

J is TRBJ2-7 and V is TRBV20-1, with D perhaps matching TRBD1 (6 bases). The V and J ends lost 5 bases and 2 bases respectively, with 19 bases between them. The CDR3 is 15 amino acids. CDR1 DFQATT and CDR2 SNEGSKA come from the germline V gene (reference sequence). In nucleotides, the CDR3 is TGCAGTGCTGGGGTTGGTTACAGGGCGACCTACGAGCAGTACTTC. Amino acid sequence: CSAGVGYRATYEQYF.

The CDR3 DNA follows: TGCAGTGGTCGGGACAGGGCTAAAGAGACCCAGTACTTC. Translated, it gives CSGRDRAKETQYF. The gene calls are TRBV20-1 and TRBJ2-5; TRBD1 aligns across 9 bases. With 7 bases clipped from V and 3 bases from J, the junction kept 6 bases outside the gene matches. Per germline, CDR1 DFQATT and CDR2 SNEGSKA (reference sequence). This CDR3 is 13 amino acids long.

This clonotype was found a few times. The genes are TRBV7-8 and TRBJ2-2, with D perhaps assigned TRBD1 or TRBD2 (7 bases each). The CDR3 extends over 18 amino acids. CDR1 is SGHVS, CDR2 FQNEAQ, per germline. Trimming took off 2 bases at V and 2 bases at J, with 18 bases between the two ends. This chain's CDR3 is CASSLPPGGGRNTGELFF. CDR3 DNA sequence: TGTGCCAGCAGCTTACCGCCAGGGGGGGGGCGAAACACCGGGGAGCTGTTTTTT. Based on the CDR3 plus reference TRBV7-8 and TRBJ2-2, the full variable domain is GAGVSQSPRYKVAKRGQDVALRCDPISGHVSLFWYQQALGQGPEFLTYFQNEAQLDKSGLPSDRFFAERPEGSVSTLKIQRTQQEDSAVYLCASSLPPGGGRNTGELFFGEGSRLTVL.

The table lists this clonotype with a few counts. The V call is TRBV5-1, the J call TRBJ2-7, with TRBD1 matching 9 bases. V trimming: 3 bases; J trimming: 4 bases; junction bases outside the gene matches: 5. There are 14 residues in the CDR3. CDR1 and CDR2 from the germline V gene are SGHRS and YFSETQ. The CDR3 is CASSYRGQEYEQYF. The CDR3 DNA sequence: TGCGCCAGCAGCTACAGGGGGCAGGAATACGAGCAGTACTTC.

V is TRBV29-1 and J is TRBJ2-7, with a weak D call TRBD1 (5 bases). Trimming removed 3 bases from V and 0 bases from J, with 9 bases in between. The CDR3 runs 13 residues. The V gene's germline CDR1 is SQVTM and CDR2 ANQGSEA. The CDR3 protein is CSVEGQFSYEQYF. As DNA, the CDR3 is TGCAGCGTTGAGGGGCAGTTCTCCTACGAGCAGTACTTC.

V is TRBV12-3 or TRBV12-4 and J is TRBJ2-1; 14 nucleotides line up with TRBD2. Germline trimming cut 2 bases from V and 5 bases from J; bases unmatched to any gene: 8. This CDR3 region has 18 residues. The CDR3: CASSLKRGLAGGNNEQFF. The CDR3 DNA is TGTGCCAGCAGTTTAAAGCGCGGACTAGCGGGAGGAAACAATGAGCAGTTCTTC.

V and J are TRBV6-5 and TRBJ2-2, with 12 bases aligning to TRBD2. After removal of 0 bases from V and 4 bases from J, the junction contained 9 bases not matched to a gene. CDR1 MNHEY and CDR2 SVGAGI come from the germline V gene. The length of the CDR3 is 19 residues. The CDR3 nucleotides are TGTGCCAGCAGTTACTCAACAGGGTTGACTAGCGGGGGCACCGGGGAGCTGTTTTTT. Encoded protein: CASSYSTGLTSGGTGELFF.

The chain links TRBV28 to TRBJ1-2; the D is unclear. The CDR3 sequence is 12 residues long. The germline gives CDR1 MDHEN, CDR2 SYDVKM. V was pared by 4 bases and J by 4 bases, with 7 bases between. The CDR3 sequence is CASSSGVYGYTF. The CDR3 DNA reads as TGTGCCAGCAGTTCCGGGGTCTATGGCTACACCTTC.

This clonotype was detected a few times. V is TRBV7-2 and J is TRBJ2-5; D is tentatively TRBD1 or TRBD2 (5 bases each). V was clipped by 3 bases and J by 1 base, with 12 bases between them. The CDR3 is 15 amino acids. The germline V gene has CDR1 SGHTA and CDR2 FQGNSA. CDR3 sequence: CASSLDLTAQETQYF. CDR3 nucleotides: TGTGCCAGCAGCTTGGACTTGACAGCCCAAGAGACCCAGTACTTC.

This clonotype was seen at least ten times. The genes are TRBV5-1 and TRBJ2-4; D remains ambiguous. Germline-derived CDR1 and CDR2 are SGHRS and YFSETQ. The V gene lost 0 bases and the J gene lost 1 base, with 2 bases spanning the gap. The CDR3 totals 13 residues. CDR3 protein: CASSLGAKNIQYF. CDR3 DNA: TGCGCCAGCAGCTTGGGGGCCAAAAACATTCAGTACTTC.

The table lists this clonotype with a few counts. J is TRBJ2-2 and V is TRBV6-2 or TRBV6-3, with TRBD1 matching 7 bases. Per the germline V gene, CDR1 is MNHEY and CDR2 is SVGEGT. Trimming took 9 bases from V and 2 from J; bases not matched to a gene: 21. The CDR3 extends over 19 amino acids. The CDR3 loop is CASTSNRGSLRFNTGELFF. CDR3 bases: TGTGCCAGTACATCAAACAGGGGCTCCCTTCGATTTAACACCGGGGAGCTGTTTTTT.

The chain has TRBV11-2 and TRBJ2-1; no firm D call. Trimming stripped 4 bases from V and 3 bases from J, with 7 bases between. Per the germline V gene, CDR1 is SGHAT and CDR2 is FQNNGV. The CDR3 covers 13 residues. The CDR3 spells CASSSQHYNEQFF. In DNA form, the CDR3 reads TGTGCCAGCAGCTCGCAGCACTACAATGAGCAGTTCTTC.

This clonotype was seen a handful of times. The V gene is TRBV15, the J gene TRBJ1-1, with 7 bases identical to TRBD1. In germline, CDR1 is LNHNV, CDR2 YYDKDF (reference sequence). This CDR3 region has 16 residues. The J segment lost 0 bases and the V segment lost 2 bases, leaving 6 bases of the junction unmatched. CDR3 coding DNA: TGTGCCACCAGCAGAAAGGTGACAGGGCTGAACACTGAAGCTTTCTTT. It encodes CATSRKVTGLNTEAFF.

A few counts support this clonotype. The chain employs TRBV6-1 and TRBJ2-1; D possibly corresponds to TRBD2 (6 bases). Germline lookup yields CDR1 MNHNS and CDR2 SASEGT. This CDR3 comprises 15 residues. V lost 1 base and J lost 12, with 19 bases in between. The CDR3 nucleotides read TGTGCCAGCAGTGAAGTCTTAGGGGACCCCGGGGGGCAGTTCTTC. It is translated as CASSEVLGDPGGQFF.

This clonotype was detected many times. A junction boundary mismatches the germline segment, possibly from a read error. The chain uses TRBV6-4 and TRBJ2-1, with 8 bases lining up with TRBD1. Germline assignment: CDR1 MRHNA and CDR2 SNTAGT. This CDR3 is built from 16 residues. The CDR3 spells CASSDSSPGQGPELVF. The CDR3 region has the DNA TGTGCCAGCAGTGACTCCAGCCCAGGACAGGGTCCCGAATTGGTCTTC.

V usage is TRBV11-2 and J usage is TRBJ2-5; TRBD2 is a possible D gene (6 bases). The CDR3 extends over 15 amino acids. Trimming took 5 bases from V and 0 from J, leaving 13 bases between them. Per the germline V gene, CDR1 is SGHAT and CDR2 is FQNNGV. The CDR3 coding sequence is TGTGCCAGCAGCATAACGGGACTGTACCAAGAGACCCAGTACTTC. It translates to CASSITGLYQETQYF.

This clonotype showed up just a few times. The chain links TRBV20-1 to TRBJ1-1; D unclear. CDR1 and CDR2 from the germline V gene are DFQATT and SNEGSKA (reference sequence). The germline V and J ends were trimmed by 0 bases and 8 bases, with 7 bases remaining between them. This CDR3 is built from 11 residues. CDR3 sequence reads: CSAREEAEAFF. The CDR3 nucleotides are TGCAGTGCTAGAGAGGAGGCAGAAGCTTTCTTT.

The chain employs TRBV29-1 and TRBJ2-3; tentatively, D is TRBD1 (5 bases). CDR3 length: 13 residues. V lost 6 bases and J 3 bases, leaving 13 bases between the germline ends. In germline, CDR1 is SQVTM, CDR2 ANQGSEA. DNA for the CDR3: TGCAGCGTCCCCAGGGAAAGGACAGATACGCAGTATTTT. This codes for CSVPRERTDTQYF.

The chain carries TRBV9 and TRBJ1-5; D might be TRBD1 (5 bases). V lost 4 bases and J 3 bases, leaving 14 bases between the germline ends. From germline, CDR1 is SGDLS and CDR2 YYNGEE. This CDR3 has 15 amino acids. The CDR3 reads CASSTLDSFNQPQHF. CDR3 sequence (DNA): TGTGCCAGCAGCACCCTCGACAGCTTCAATCAGCCCCAGCATTTT.

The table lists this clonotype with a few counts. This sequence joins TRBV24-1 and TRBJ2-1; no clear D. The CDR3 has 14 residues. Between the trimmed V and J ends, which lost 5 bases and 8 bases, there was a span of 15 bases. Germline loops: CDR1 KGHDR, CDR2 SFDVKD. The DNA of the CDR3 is TGTGCCACCAGTGCACCGGGCCTAAGTCATGAGCAGTTCTTC. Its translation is CATSAPGLSHEQFF.

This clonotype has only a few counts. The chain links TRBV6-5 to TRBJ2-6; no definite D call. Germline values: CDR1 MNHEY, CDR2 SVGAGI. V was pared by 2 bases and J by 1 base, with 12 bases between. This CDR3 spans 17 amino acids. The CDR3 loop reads CASSYEASISGANVLTF. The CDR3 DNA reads TGTGCCAGCAGTTACGAGGCCTCCATTTCTGGGGCCAACGTCCTGACTTTC.

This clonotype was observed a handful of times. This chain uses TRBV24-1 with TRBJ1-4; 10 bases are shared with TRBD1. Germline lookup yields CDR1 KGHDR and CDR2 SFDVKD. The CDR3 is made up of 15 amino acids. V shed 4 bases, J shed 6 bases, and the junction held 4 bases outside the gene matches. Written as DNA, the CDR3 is TGTGCCACCAGTGACACCGGGACAGGGGATGAAAAACTGTTTTTT. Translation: CATSDTGTGDEKLFF.